This TCR beta chain was observed in a study of control samples from healthy donors and cancer patients. This CDR3 is 15 amino acids long. The J segment lost 0 bases and the V segment lost 6 bases, leaving 4 bases of the junction unmatched. Looked up from germline, CDR1 is MNHEY and CDR2 is SVGAGI. Clones were read by immunoSEQ multiplex PCR, and TCRdb kept only the in-frame ones, dropping some. The sample lists about 220,000 clones; roughly 94% were seen once. Input material: blood. The clonotype was recovered from a man between 45 and 60 years old in good health. The rearrangement joins TRBV6-5 to TRBJ1-1; 10 nucleotides agree with TRBD1. CDR3 loop: CASRGDRGMNTEAFF. CDR3 nucleotide sequence: TGTGCCAGCAGGGGGGACAGGGGTATGAACACTGAAGCTTTCTTT.